What follows is one TCR beta chain and its context. Division of CD4+ cells produced a CD45RA+ naive subset and a CD45RA-negative memory subset. The sample belongs to a study of shared clonotypes between healthy human individuals. Study-level information: Those who served as donors were a couple of women and a few men between the ages of 18 and 49. Donors had three CD4 naive, three CD4 memory, two CD8 naive and one CD8 memory plate apiece.

TCRdb's copy holds only in-frame clones and misses some; the assay was immunoSEQ multiplex PCR. The profile shows 2 million to 2.5 million clones, around 90% of them singletons. The germline gives CDR1 ENHRY, CDR2 SYGVKD. Trimming pared 3 bases from V and 12 bases from J, leaving 12 bases between. The CDR3 runs 12 residues. The sequenced sample was naive CD4+ T cells from PBMCs. Subset denoted: CD45RA+ positively selected. This clonotype was obtained from a man aged 18 to 30 in good health. Some clones in this sample may be carry-over from other donors' samples. The chain uses TRBV10-3 and TRBJ2-1; D is uncertain. Written as DNA, the CDR3 is TGTGCCATCAGTGAAATAAACTGGGGGCAGTTCTTC. The encoded protein is CAISEINWGQFF.